This TCR beta chain was profiled in a study of blood T cell repertoires in COVID-19. On the study more broadly: From the United States, Italy and Spain came samples of acute and convalescent COVID-19. In each case, the material was cDNA or gDNA derived from T cells, B-cell-depleted T cells, or PBMCs.

The CDR3 covers 16 residues. The germline V gene has CDR1 SGDLS and CDR2 YYNGEE. J was trimmed by 4 bases and V by 0 bases; bases with no gene match: 4. Seattle patient enrollment occurred during active infection, with longitudinal follow-up thereafter. The method was immunoSEQ multiplex PCR; TCRdb's version includes in-frame clones alone and lacks a portion of them. The sample has about 370,000 clones; 87% are singletons. J is TRBJ2-1 and V is TRBV9, with 10 bases matching TRBD2. The receptor comes from a woman aged 25 to 45 with COVID-19, enrolled during active disease. Material for sequencing was peripheral blood. The CDR3 DNA is TGTGCCAGCAGCGTAGACCCTAGCGGGAGTTACAATGAGCAGTTCTTC. It translates to CASSVDPSGSYNEQFF. The entire variable domain, with the rest obtained from reference TRBV9 and TRBJ2-1, is as follows: DSGVTQTPKHLITATGQRVTLRCSPRSGDLSVYWYQQSLDQGLQFLIQYYNGEERAKGNILERFSAQQFPDLHSELNLSSLELGDSALYFCASSVDPSGSYNEQFFGPGTRLTVL.